The 7 T cell receptor beta chains listed next were all sequenced from one sample in a study of CD8+CD57+ T cells in acquired aplastic anemia. All sequencing subjects had displayed CD8+CD57+ cell expansion on flow cytometry. Profiling that covered TCR beta VDJ and CDR3 relied on genomic DNA as its template. TCRdb ran MiXCR on the reads and lists one entry per CDR3 protein. The top ten hold about an eighth of the sample, which has around 200,000 distinct CDR3 sequences, around 50% seen once. The sequencing input was sorted CD4+, CD8+, or CD8+CD57+ T cells (not recorded which) from PBMCs. These receptor sequences come from a human donor with aplastic anemia.

This chain joins TRBV12-3 or TRBV12-4 and TRBJ2-7, with 10 bases matching TRBD1. This CDR3 contains 15 residues. J gave up 0 bases and V 8 bases, and 7 bases lay outside the gene matches. The CDR3 here is CASGPGQGISYEQYF. The CDR3 region has the DNA TGTGCCAGCGGTCCGGGACAGGGGATCTCCTACGAGCAGTACTTC.

The V and J genes are TRBV19 and TRBJ1-6; D perhaps matches TRBD1 (6 bases). CDR1 is LNHDA and CDR2 is SQIVND in the germline V gene (reference sequence). The CDR3 consists of 14 residues. V was trimmed by 5 bases and J by 10 bases, leaving 15 bases between them. CDR3 DNA: TGTGCCAGTAGTCAATACAGGGCGGAATCACCCCTCCACTTT. It encodes CASSQYRAESPLHF. The complete variable domain, with remaining parts taken from reference TRBV19 and TRBJ1-6, reads DGGITQSPKYLFRKEGQNVTLSCEQNLNHDAMYWYRQDPGQGLRLIYYSQIVNDFQKGDIAEGYSVSREKKESFPLTVTSAQKNPTAFYLCASSQYRAESPLHFGNGTRLTVT.

The sample holds one count of this clonotype. This chain links TRBV10-2 with TRBJ1-2; maybe TRBD1 (5 bases). Germline V gene data show CDR1 as WSHSY and CDR2 as SAAADI. CDR3 length equals 14 residues. The germline V and J ends were trimmed by 6 bases and 4 bases, with 15 bases remaining between them. CDR3 loop: CASSEGSGLYGYTF. CDR3 DNA sequence: TGCGCCAGCAGCGAGGGGTCGGGTCTCTATGGCTACACCTTC.

The chain couples TRBV10-3 to TRBJ2-1; tentatively, D is TRBD1 or TRBD2 (5 bases each). V lost 10 bases and J 6 bases, leaving 16 bases between the germline ends. Per germline, CDR1 ENHRY and CDR2 SYGVKD. CDR3 length: 13 residues. The CDR3 spells CATTGTQGNEQFF. The CDR3 coding sequence is TGTGCCACGACCGGGACCCAGGGCAATGAGCAGTTCTTC.

A few counts support this clonotype. The V and J genes are TRBV19 and TRBJ2-7, with D unresolved. Trimming stripped 6 bases from V and 2 bases from J, with 17 bases between. Germline V lookup: CDR1 LNHDA, CDR2 SQIVND (reference sequence). The CDR3 runs 15 residues. CDR3 sequence: CASSLDTAATYEQYF. The CDR3 region has the DNA TGTGCCAGTAGCCTTGACACGGCAGCCACCTACGAGCAGTACTTC.

The chain joins TRBV7-9 to TRBJ1-1; D unresolved. The germline V gene encodes CDR1 SEHNR and CDR2 FQNEAQ (reference sequence). CDR3 length equals 13 residues. V was pared by 5 bases and J by 1 base, with 8 bases between. CDR3 nucleotide sequence: TGTGCCAGCAGCCGACATCAGAACACTGAAGCTTTCTTT. Protein: CASSRHQNTEAFF.

The CDR3 sequence: CASSESGGFFFEKLFF. CDR3 bases: TGTGCCAGCAGTGAATCAGGGGGCTTTTTTTTTGAAAAACTGTTTTTT. The chain uses TRBV25-1 and TRBJ1-4; 8 nucleotides line up with TRBD1. There are 16 residues in the CDR3. Germline CDR1 MGHDK, CDR2 SYGVNS. The J segment lost 7 bases and the V segment lost 1 base, leaving 8 bases of the junction unmatched.